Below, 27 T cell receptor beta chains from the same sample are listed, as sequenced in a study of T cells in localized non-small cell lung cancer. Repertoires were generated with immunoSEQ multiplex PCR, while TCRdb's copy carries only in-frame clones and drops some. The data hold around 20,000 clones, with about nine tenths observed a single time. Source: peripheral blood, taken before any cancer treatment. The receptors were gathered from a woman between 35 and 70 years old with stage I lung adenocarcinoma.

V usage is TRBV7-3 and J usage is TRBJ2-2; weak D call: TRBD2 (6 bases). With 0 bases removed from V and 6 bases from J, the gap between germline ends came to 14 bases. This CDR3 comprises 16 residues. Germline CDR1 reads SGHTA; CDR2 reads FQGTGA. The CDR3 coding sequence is TGTGCCAGCAGCTTAACGGGAGGACTATCATCCGGGGAGCTGTTTTTT. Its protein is CASSLTGGLSSGELFF.

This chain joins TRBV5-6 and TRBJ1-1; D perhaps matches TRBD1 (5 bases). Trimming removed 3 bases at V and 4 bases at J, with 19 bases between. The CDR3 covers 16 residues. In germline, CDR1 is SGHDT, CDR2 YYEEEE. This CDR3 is CASSSSGLGGGTEAFF. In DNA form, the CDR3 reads TGTGCCAGCAGCTCCTCAGGTCTCGGGGGTGGCACTGAAGCTTTCTTT. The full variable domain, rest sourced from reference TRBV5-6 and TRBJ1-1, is DAGVTQSPTHLIKTRGQQVTLRCSPKSGHDTVSWYQQALGQGPQFIFQYYEEEERQRGNFPDRFSGHQFPNYSSELNVNALLLGDSALYLCASSSSGLGGGTEAFFGQGTRLTVV.

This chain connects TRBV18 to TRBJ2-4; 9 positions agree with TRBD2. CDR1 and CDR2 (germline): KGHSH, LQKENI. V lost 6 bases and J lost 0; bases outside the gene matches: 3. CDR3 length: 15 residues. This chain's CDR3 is CASSAGGPAKNIQYF. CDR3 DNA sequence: TGTGCCAGCTCTGCGGGGGGGCCAGCCAAAAACATTCAGTACTTC.

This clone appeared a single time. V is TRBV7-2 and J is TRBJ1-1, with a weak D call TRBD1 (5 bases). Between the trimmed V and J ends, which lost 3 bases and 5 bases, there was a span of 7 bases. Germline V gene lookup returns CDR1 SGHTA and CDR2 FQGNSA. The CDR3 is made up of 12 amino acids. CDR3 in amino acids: CASSFGATEAFF. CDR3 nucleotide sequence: TGTGCCAGCAGCTTTGGGGCGACTGAAGCTTTCTTT.

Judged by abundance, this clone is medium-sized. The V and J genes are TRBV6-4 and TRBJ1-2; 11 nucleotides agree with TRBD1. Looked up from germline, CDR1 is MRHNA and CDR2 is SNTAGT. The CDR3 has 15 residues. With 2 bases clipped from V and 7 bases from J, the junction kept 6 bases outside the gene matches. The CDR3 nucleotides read TGTGCCAGCAGTGACACGGGACAGGGGGTGTTTGGCTACACCTTC. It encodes CASSDTGQGVFGYTF.

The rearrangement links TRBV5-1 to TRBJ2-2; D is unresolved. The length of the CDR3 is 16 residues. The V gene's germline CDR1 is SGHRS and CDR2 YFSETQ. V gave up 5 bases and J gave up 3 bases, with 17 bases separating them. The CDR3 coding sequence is TGCGCCAGCAGGTCATACAGTAGGGCAGACACCGGGGAGCTGTTTTTT. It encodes CASRSYSRADTGELFF.

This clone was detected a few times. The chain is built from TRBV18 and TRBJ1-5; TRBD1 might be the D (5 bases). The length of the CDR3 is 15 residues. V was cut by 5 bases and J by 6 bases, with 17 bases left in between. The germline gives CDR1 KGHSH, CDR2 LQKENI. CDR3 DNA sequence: TGTGCCAGCTCAGCCGGGGCCAGCGGTAGTCAGCCCCAGCATTTT. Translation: CASSAGASGSQPQHF.

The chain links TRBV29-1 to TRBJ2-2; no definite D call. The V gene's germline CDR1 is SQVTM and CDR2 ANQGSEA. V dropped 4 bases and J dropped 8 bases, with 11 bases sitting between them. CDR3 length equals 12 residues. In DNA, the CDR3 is TGCAGCGTTGTGTTGGGGTCAGGGGAGCTGTTTTTT. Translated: CSVVLGSGELFF.

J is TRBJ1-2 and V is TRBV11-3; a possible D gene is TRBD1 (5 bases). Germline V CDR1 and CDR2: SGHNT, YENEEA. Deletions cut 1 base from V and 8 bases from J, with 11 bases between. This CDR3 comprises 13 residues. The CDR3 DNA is TGTGCCAGCAGCTTAGTGGCGGGGCGAGGCTACACCTTC. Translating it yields CASSLVAGRGYTF.

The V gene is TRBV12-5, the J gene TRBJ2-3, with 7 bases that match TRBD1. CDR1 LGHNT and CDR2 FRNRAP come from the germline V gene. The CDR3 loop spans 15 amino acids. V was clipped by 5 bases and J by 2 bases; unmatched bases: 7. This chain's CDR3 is CASGLGQTPTDTQYF. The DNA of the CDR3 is TGTGCTAGTGGTCTGGGACAGACCCCCACAGATACGCAGTATTTT.

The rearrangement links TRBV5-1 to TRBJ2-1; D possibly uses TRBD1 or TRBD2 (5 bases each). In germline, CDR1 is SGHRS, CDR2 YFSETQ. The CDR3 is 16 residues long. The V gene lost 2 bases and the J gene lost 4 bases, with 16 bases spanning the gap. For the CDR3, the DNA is TGCGCCAGCAGCTTAATAGGGGAGTCCCCTTACAATGAGCAGTTCTTC. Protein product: CASSLIGESPYNEQFF.

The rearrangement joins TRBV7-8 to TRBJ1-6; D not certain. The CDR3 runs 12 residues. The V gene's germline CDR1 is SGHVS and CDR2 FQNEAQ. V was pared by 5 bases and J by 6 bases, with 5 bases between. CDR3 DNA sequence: TGTGCCAGCAGCGTACGTAATTCACCCCTCCACTTT. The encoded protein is CASSVRNSPLHF. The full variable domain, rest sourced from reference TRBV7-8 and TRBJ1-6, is GAGVSQSPRYKVAKRGQDVALRCDPISGHVSLFWYQQALGQGPEFLTYFQNEAQLDKSGLPSDRFFAERPEGSVSTLKIQRTQQEDSAVYLCASSVRNSPLHFGNGTRLTVT.

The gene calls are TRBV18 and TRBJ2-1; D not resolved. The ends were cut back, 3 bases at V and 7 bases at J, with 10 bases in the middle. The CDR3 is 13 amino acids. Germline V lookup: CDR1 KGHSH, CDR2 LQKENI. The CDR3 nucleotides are TGTGCCAGCTCACCCAACTCTCCGAATGAGCAGTTCTTC. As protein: CASSPNSPNEQFF.

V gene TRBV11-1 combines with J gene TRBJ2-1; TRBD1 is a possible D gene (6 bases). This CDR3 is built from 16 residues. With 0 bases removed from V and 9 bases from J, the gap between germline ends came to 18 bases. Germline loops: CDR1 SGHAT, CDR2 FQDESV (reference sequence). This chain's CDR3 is CASSLAIGTRGGEQFF. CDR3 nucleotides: TGTGCCAGCAGCTTAGCGATCGGGACAAGGGGCGGTGAGCAGTTCTTC.

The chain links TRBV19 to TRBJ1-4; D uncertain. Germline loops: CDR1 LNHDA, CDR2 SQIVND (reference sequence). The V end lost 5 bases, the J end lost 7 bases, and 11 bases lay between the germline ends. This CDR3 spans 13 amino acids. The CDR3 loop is CASSPVGSEKLFF. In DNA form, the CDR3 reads TGTGCCAGTAGTCCCGTGGGTAGTGAAAAACTGTTTTTT.

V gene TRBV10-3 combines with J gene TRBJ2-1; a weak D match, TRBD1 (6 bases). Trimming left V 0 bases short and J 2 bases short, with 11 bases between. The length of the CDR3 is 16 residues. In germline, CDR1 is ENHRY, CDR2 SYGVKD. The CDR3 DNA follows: TGTGCCATCAGTGAGTCGATTGCAGGGGCCTACAATGAGCAGTTCTTC. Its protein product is CAISESIAGAYNEQFF.

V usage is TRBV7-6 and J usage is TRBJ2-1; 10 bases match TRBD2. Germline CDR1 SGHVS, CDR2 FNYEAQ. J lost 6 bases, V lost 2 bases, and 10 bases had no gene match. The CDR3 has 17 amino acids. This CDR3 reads CASSLIPSGGASNEQFF. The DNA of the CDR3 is TGTGCCAGCAGCTTAATACCCAGCGGGGGGGCCTCCAATGAGCAGTTCTTC.

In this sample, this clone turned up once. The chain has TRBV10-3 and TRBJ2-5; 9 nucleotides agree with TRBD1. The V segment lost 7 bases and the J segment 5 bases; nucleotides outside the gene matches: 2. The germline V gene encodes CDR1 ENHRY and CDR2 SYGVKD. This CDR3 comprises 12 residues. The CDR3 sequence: CAIKGTGETQYF. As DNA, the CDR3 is TGTGCCATCAAGGGGACAGGGGAGACCCAGTACTTC.

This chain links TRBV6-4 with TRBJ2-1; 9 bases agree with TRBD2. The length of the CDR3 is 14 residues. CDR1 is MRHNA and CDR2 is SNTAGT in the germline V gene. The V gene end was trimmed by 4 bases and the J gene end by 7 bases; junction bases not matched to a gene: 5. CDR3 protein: CASSASGVRNEQFF. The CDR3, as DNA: TGTGCCAGCAGTGCTAGCGGGGTTAGGAATGAGCAGTTCTTC.

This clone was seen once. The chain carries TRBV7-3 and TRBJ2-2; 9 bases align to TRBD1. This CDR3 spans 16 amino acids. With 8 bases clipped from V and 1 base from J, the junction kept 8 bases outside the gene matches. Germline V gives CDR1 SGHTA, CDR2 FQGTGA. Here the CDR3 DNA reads TGTGCCAGCGGGGACAGGGCCGCTAAGAACACCGGGGAGCTGTTTTTT. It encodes CASGDRAAKNTGELFF.

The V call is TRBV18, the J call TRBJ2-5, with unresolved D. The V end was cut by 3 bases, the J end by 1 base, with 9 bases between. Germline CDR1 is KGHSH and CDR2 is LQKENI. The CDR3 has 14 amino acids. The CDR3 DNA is TGTGCCAGCTCACCTCCCGCGGCCCAAGAGACCCAGTACTTC. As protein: CASSPPAAQETQYF.

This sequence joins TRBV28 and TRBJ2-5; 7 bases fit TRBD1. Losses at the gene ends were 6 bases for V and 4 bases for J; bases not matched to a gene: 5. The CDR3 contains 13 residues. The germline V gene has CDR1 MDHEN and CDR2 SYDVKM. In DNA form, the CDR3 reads TGTGCCAGCAGAACAGGGGATGTAGAGACCCAGTACTTC. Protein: CASRTGDVETQYF.

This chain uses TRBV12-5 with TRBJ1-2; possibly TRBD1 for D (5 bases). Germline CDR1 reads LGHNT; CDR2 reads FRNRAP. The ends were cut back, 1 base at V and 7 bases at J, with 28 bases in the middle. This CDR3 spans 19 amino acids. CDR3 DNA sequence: TGTGCTAGTGGTTTGGAAACCCTTCCTAGAGACCCGGGGGGAGGTGGCTACACCTTC. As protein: CASGLETLPRDPGGGGYTF.

The CDR3 region is CSVDKGAGTEAFF. The CDR3 coding sequence is TGCAGCGTTGACAAGGGGGCAGGGACTGAAGCTTTCTTT. The chain employs TRBV29-1 and TRBJ1-1; 7 nucleotides match TRBD1. The length of the CDR3 is 13 residues. The V and J ends lost 3 bases and 5 bases, in that order; junction bases with no gene match: 6. From germline, CDR1 is SQVTM and CDR2 ANQGSEA.

Written as DNA, the CDR3 is TGTGCCAGCAGGACAGGGATGAACACTGAAGCTTTCTTT. It is translated as CASRTGMNTEAFF. This rearrangement joins TRBV6-1 to TRBJ1-1, with 7 bases matching TRBD1. This CDR3 comprises 13 residues. Germline values: CDR1 MNHNS, CDR2 SASEGT. Trimming at V came to 6 bases and at J to 0 bases, leaving 1 base not matched to a gene.

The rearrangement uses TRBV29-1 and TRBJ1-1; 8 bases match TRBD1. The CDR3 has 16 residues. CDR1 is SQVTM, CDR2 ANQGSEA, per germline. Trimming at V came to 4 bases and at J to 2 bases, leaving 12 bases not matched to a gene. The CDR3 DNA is TGCAGCGTTGGCCCCCTTCTCGGACAGGGCAACACTGAAGCTTTCTTT. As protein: CSVGPLLGQGNTEAFF.

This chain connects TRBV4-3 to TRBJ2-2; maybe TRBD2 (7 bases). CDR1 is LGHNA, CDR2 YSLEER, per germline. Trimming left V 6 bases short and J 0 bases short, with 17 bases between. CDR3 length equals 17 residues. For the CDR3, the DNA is TGCGCCAGCAGTAGGGGGGGAGGGACTGCGAACACCGGGGAGCTGTTTTTT. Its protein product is CASSRGGGTANTGELFF.